The clone carrying this T cell receptor beta chain showed up many times. This CDR3 region has 16 residues. Trimming removed 3 bases from V and 5 bases from J, with 19 bases in between. This specimen comes from a study of Graves' ophthalmopathy and Graves' hyperthyroidism. TCR beta CDR3 regions were amplified from RNA transcripts. Scientists carried out first-round RT-PCR using HTBI primers and then a second-round multiplex PCR. A single record per CDR3 protein comes from TCRdb applying MiXCR to the multiplex PCR reads. In the table there are about 480,000 distinct CDR3 sequences, over 13% of which are singletons.

The chain is built from TRBV12-3 or TRBV12-4 and TRBJ2-5; D might be TRBD1 (8 bases). The source material was blood. This receptor was taken from a woman aged 25 to 39 with Graves' ophthalmopathy. CDR3 nucleotide sequence: TGTGCCAGCAGTTTGCCCTCCGGACAGGGAGGGGAGACCCAGTACTTC. Its translation is CASSLPSGQGGETQYF.